Below are 27 T cell receptor beta chains sequenced from a single sample in a study of cytomegalovirus exposure and HLA in healthy donors. PCR involved 60 Vbeta and 13 Jbeta primers. TCRdb's table, derived via immunoSEQ multiplex PCR, lists solely in-frame clones and lacks some. The table has 120,000 or so clones, 76% seen once. The sequenced material came from PBMCs. These receptors all come from a man under 40 in good health and CMV-seropositive.

The chain recombines TRBV2 with TRBJ2-5; no clear D gene. The V and J ends lost 8 bases and 1 base respectively, with 11 bases between them. The CDR3 has 13 amino acids. Germline V gene sequence: CDR1 SNHLY, CDR2 FYNNEI. CDR3 region: CASLTTPQETQYF. CDR3 in DNA: TGTGCCAGCCTAACGACTCCCCAAGAGACCCAGTACTTC.

J is TRBJ1-2 and V is TRBV13, with 7 bases aligning to TRBD1. This CDR3 has 13 residues. The ends lost 5 bases at V and 4 bases at J; junction bases unmatched: 4. Germline V gives CDR1 PRHDT, CDR2 FYEKMQ (reference sequence). The chain's CDR3 is CASSPGTAYGYTF. The CDR3 DNA reads as TGTGCCAGCAGCCCAGGGACAGCCTATGGCTACACCTTC.

This clone was counted a single time. This rearrangement joins TRBV19 to TRBJ1-6; possibly TRBD1 for D (6 bases). The CDR3 spans 15 residues. Trimming removed 5 bases from V and 5 bases from J, with 13 bases in between. Germline V gene sequence: CDR1 LNHDA, CDR2 SQIVND (reference sequence). CDR3 loop: CASSWGGANNSPLHF. The CDR3 DNA reads TGTGCCAGTAGTTGGGGGGGCGCAAATAATTCACCCCTCCACTTT. Together with reference TRBV19 and TRBJ1-6, the CDR3 gives the full variable domain: DGGITQSPKYLFRKEGQNVTLSCEQNLNHDAMYWYRQDPGQGLRLIYYSQIVNDFQKGDIAEGYSVSREKKESFPLTVTSAQKNPTAFYLCASSWGGANNSPLHFGNGTRLTVT.

The chain is built from TRBV27 and TRBJ2-1; 8 bases are shared with TRBD1. From germline, CDR1 is MNHEY and CDR2 SMNVEV (reference sequence). Unmatched junction bases numbered 2, after V lost 0 bases and J lost 7 bases. CDR3 length: 14 amino acids. The CDR3 protein is CASSLSDRVNEQFF. The CDR3 coding sequence is TGTGCCAGCAGTTTATCGGACAGGGTAAATGAGCAGTTCTTC.

The V call is TRBV7-2, the J call TRBJ2-7; 8 nucleotides agree with TRBD1. The CDR3 runs 16 residues. Losses at the gene ends were 1 base for V and 3 bases for J; bases not matched to a gene: 8. Germline assignment: CDR1 SGHTA and CDR2 FQGNSA. CDR3 sequence reads: CASSLVAGGEVYEQYF. Here the CDR3 DNA reads TGTGCCAGCAGCTTAGTGGCAGGGGGCGAAGTCTACGAGCAGTACTTC.

The gene calls are TRBV5-1 and TRBJ1-2; 7 nucleotides match TRBD1. Unmatched junction bases numbered 7, after V lost 4 bases and J lost 4 bases. From germline, CDR1 is SGHRS and CDR2 YFSETQ. The length of the CDR3 is 14 residues. CDR3 DNA: TGCGCCAGCAGCGTGGGACAGCTCGGCTATGGCTACACCTTC. This sequence encodes CASSVGQLGYGYTF.

CDR3 protein: CASSPPGLNTDTQYF. The CDR3 nucleotides read TGTGCCAGCAGCCCACCGGGACTTAACACAGATACGCAGTATTTT. The gene calls are TRBV13 and TRBJ2-3; D perhaps matches TRBD2 (6 bases). V shed 5 bases and J shed 2 bases, with 14 bases lying between them. The CDR3 covers 15 residues. Germline V gene lookup returns CDR1 PRHDT and CDR2 FYEKMQ (reference sequence).

The chain joins TRBV7-2 to TRBJ2-2; D uncertain. Trimming removed 3 bases from V and 7 bases from J, with 12 bases in between. Germline CDR1 and CDR2: SGHTA and FQGNSA. There are 14 residues in the CDR3. The CDR3 is CASSFLEVGGELFF. The CDR3 region has the DNA TGTGCCAGCAGCTTTCTCGAGGTGGGCGGGGAGCTGTTTTTT.

The chain recombines TRBV9 with TRBJ2-3, with 11 bases matching TRBD2. V lost 5 bases and J lost 5; bases outside the gene matches: 7. The CDR3 contains 15 residues. CDR1 and CDR2 from the germline V gene are SGDLS and YYNGEE. Written as DNA, the CDR3 is TGTGCCAGCAGGGCTAGCGGGGGGCTTGGAGATACGCAGTATTTT. It is translated as CASRASGGLGDTQYF.

The chain has TRBV18 and TRBJ1-2; TRBD1 might be the D (5 bases). The V end lost 4 bases, the J end lost 4 bases, and 16 bases lay between the germline ends. CDR1 and CDR2 from the germline V gene are KGHSH and LQKENI. The CDR3 is 15 residues long. The CDR3 DNA follows: TGTGCCAGCTCACTCCTGGGAGGGGAGGCCTATGGCTACACCTTC. Translation gives CASSLLGGEAYGYTF.

The rearrangement joins TRBV28 to TRBJ2-1; 13 nucleotides line up with TRBD2. The germline CDR1 and CDR2 sequences are MDHEN and SYDVKM. The CDR3 has 16 residues. The V gene end was trimmed by 6 bases and the J gene end by 5 bases; junction bases not matched to a gene: 7. The CDR3: CASSNILAGGDNEQFF. CDR3 nucleotide sequence: TGTGCCAGCAGCAACATACTAGCGGGGGGGGACAATGAGCAGTTCTTC. The full variable domain, rest sourced from reference TRBV28 and TRBJ2-1, is DVKVTQSSRYLVKRTGEKVFLECVQDMDHENMFWYRQDPGLGLRLIYFSYDVKMKEKGDIPEGYSVSREKKERFSLILESASTNQTSMYLCASSNILAGGDNEQFFGPGTRLTVL.

V and J are TRBV18 and TRBJ2-7; 7 positions match TRBD1. The CDR3 totals 14 residues. CDR1 and CDR2 from the germline V gene are KGHSH and LQKENI. J was trimmed by 6 bases and V by 3 bases; bases with no gene match: 8. The CDR3 reads CASSPTTGSREQYF. In nucleotides, the CDR3 is TGTGCCAGCTCACCCACGACAGGGTCTCGCGAGCAGTACTTC.

This clone appeared a few times. The chain uses TRBV7-9 and TRBJ1-3; D unclear. Looked up from germline, CDR1 is SEHNR and CDR2 is FQNEAQ (reference sequence). CDR3 size: 15 residues. V shed 1 base and J shed 0 bases, with 7 bases lying between them. The CDR3, as DNA: TGTGCCAGCAGCTTAGTACGGGTCTCTGGAAACACCATATATTTT. Protein: CASSLVRVSGNTIYF.

The DNA for the CDR3 is TGTGCCAGCAGGGGGGGCGGGGGCCCGTATAATGAGCAGTTCTTC. This encodes CASRGGGGPYNEQFF. The rearrangement links TRBV7-2 to TRBJ2-1; the D gene is possibly TRBD2 (7 bases). The germline CDR1 and CDR2 sequences are SGHTA and FQGNSA. This CDR3 has 15 residues. The V end lost 6 bases, the J end lost 7 bases, and 19 bases lay between the germline ends.

This rearrangement joins TRBV5-1 to TRBJ2-7, with D perhaps matching TRBD2 (5 bases). V was pared by 0 bases and J by 6 bases, with 10 bases between. Looked up from germline, CDR1 is SGHRS and CDR2 is YFSETQ. The CDR3 runs 13 residues. The CDR3 sequence is CASSLARGVEQYF. The CDR3 DNA reads as TGCGCCAGCAGCTTGGCCCGGGGTGTCGAGCAGTACTTC. The entire variable domain, with the rest obtained from reference TRBV5-1 and TRBJ2-7, is as follows: KAGVTQTPRYLIKTRGQQVTLSCSPISGHRSVSWYQQTPGQGLQFLFEYFSETQRNKGNFPGRFSGRQFSNSRSEMNVSTLELGDSALYLCASSLARGVEQYFGPGTRLTVT.

V usage is TRBV7-9 and J usage is TRBJ2-7; the match to TRBD1 covers 10 bases. CDR1 and CDR2 (germline): SEHNR, FQNEAQ (reference sequence). Losses at the gene ends were 4 bases for V and 1 base for J; bases not matched to a gene: 7. The CDR3 sequence is 16 residues long. CDR3 residues: CASSSYRTGGSYEQYF. The CDR3 DNA follows: TGTGCCAGCAGCTCTTATAGGACAGGGGGTTCCTACGAGCAGTACTTC.

The chain employs TRBV9 and TRBJ1-4, with D possibly being TRBD1 (6 bases). Germline loops: CDR1 SGDLS, CDR2 YYNGEE. CDR3 length: 16 amino acids. The V and J ends lost 3 bases and 3 bases respectively, with 15 bases between them. As DNA, the CDR3 is TGTGCCAGCAGCGCCGGCACCAGGGGTGCTAATGAAAAACTGTTTTTT. This encodes CASSAGTRGANEKLFF.

The J gene is TRBJ1-5, the V gene TRBV6-5; unclear D gene. The CDR3 consists of 13 residues. Trimming took off 6 bases at V and 0 bases at J, with 6 bases between the two ends. Germline-derived CDR1 and CDR2 are MNHEY and SVGAGI. The CDR3 sequence: CASSQISNQPQHF. The CDR3 DNA follows: TGTGCCAGCAGCCAAATTAGCAATCAGCCCCAGCATTTT.

The genes are TRBV6-1 and TRBJ1-3; D gene unclear. This CDR3 is built from 12 residues. Germline CDR1 MNHNS, CDR2 SASEGT. V lost 7 bases and J 4 bases, leaving 8 bases between the germline ends. The CDR3 reads CASTSTGNTIYF. The CDR3, as DNA: TGTGCCAGCACAAGCACGGGAAACACCATATATTTT.

The chain uses TRBV7-9 and TRBJ2-7; D not resolved. This CDR3 is 11 amino acids long. CDR1 SEHNR and CDR2 FQNEAQ come from the germline V gene (reference sequence). V dropped 8 bases and J dropped 3 bases, with 8 bases sitting between them. CDR3 coding DNA: TGTGCCAGCGCTAGAGGCTACGAGCAGTACTTC. Translated, it gives CASARGYEQYF.

The V and J genes are TRBV13 and TRBJ2-5; 9 bases line up with TRBD1. This CDR3 is built from 14 residues. CDR1 is PRHDT and CDR2 is FYEKMQ in the germline V gene (reference sequence). The junction had 3 bases not matched to a gene; V was cut back by 2 bases and J by 5 bases. Here the CDR3 reads CASSLWDREETQYF. The CDR3 DNA is TGTGCCAGCAGCTTATGGGACAGGGAGGAGACCCAGTACTTC.

The genes are TRBV13 and TRBJ2-7; 13 nucleotides match TRBD2. Trimming at V came to 2 bases and at J to 3 bases, leaving 4 bases not matched to a gene. The CDR3 runs 16 residues. Germline CDR1 PRHDT, CDR2 FYEKMQ (reference sequence). DNA of the CDR3: TGTGCCAGCAGCTTAACTAGCGGGGGGGATGGCTACGAGCAGTACTTC. Translated, it gives CASSLTSGGDGYEQYF. The entire variable domain, with the rest obtained from reference TRBV13 and TRBJ2-7, is as follows: AAGVIQSPRHLIKEKRETATLKCYPIPRHDTVYWYQQGPGQDPQFLISFYEKMQSDKGSIPDRFSAQQFSDYHSELNMSSLELGDSALYFCASSLTSGGDGYEQYFGPGTRLTVT.

Written as DNA, the CDR3 is TGTGCCAGCAGCCCCGACATTTATAGCAATCAGCCCCAGCATTTT. Its translation: CASSPDIYSNQPQHF. The chain uses TRBV4-2 and TRBJ1-5; D call uncertain. Trimming took 4 bases from V and 0 from J, leaving 10 bases between them. This CDR3 contains 15 residues. Looked up from germline, CDR1 is LGHNA and CDR2 is YNFKEQ.

The genes are TRBV6-5 and TRBJ2-3; TRBD2 matches at 10 bases. The CDR3 is 15 residues long. Trimming removed 6 bases from V and 2 bases from J; junction bases left unmatched: 5. Germline lookup yields CDR1 MNHEY and CDR2 SVGAGI. CDR3 amino acids: CASRLAGGLTDTQYF. CDR3 DNA: TGTGCCAGCAGATTAGCGGGGGGACTCACAGATACGCAGTATTTT.

The chain carries TRBV30 and TRBJ2-1; D is ambiguous. The germline V and J ends were trimmed by 1 base and 0 bases, with 13 bases remaining between them. In germline, CDR1 is GTSNPN, CDR2 SVGIG (reference sequence). The CDR3 spans 16 residues. CDR3 sequence reads: CAWSALPGGSYNEQFF. CDR3 nucleotides: TGTGCCTGGAGTGCTCTGCCCGGTGGCTCCTACAATGAGCAGTTCTTC.

This clone was seen ten or more times. The genes are TRBV4-3 and TRBJ1-5, with D perhaps TRBD1 (6 bases). Germline-derived CDR1 and CDR2 are LGHNA and YSLEER. The CDR3 spans 16 residues. The V end was cut by 0 bases, the J end by 4 bases, with 13 bases between. Written as DNA, the CDR3 is TGCGCCAGCAGCCAAGATCTCGGGACACCAAATCAGCCCCAGCATTTT. Amino acid sequence: CASSQDLGTPNQPQHF.

This clone was observed a single time. The chain uses TRBV27 and TRBJ2-7, with TRBD2 matching over 8 bases. The trim removed 5 bases at V and 6 bases at J, leaving 9 bases unmatched. From germline, CDR1 is MNHEY and CDR2 SMNVEV (reference sequence). The CDR3 spans 14 residues. CDR3 nucleotides: TGTGCCAGCAGTCCCCCTGCTCGGGGGGGCGAGCAGTACTTC. It codes for CASSPPARGGEQYF.